This T cell receptor (beta chain) comes out of a study of T cell repertoires in cytomegalovirus infection. Overall study: CMV infection and matching HLA type were both indicated by public TCR beta signatures.

TCRdb re-called the reads through MiXCR, storing one row per CDR3 protein. The sample shows some 200,000 distinct CDR3 sequences, 8% to 10% of them seen only once. CDR3 length equals 13 residues. Germline V gives CDR1 LNHDA, CDR2 SQIVND (reference sequence). Between the trimmed V and J ends, which lost 5 bases and 5 bases, there was a span of 10 bases. At least ten counts were recorded for this clonotype. The antigen remains undetermined. Points from the study as a whole: Summed frequency of shared TCR beta families picked out CMV carriers who also had the relevant HLA. HLA-C-restricted CMV clonotypes gave the most frequent clonotype in two of eight donors.

The sequence was obtained from a human donor in good health (CMV status not recorded). Some clones in this sample may be carry-over from other donors' samples. V usage is TRBV19 and J usage is TRBJ2-1, with a possible D match to TRBD1 (5 bases). What was sequenced was PBMCs. CDR3 region: CASSVRVNNEQFF. The CDR3 bases are TGTGCCAGTAGTGTCAGGGTAAACAATGAGCAGTTCTTC.